A single sample gave rise to the 22 T cell receptor beta chains below, sequenced in a study of shared clonotypes between healthy human individuals. The data were produced by immunoSEQ multiplex PCR, yet TCRdb's version contains in-frame clones alone and is incomplete. The sample lists about 1 million clones, roughly 70% occurring once. The specimen was memory CD4+ T cells sorted from blood. Documented subset: CD45RA-negative fraction. Source of these receptors: a man younger than 30 in good health.

The chain uses TRBV14 and TRBJ1-6, with D perhaps TRBD1 (5 bases). The germline gives CDR1 SGHDN, CDR2 FVKESK. CDR3 length equals 14 residues. The V gene lost 8 bases and the J gene lost 1 base, with 9 bases spanning the gap. CDR3 nucleotide sequence: TGTGCCAGCCGCGAGGGGTCCTATAATTCACCCCTCCACTTT. Amino acid sequence: CASREGSYNSPLHF.

V and J are TRBV5-1 and TRBJ1-6, with TRBD1 identical over 9 bases. The CDR3 has 16 residues. Germline loops: CDR1 SGHRS, CDR2 YFSETQ. V lost 2 bases to trimming and J lost 10 bases; unmatched junction nucleotides: 10. The CDR3 DNA follows: TGCGCCAGCAGCTTTACGGGACAGGGAATAAGATCACCCCTCCACTTT. Amino acid sequence: CASSFTGQGIRSPLHF. Looking up the rest from reference TRBV5-1 and TRBJ1-6 gives the full variable domain: KAGVTQTPRYLIKTRGQQVTLSCSPISGHRSVSWYQQTPGQGLQFLFEYFSETQRNKGNFPGRFSGRQFSNSRSEMNVSTLELGDSALYLCASSFTGQGIRSPLHFGNGTRLTVT.

V gene TRBV6-1 combines with J gene TRBJ1-3, with TRBD1 matching over 7 bases. Germline V gives CDR1 MNHNS, CDR2 SASEGT. Losses at the gene ends were 5 bases for V and 4 bases for J; bases not matched to a gene: 8. This CDR3 comprises 15 residues. The CDR3 spells CASSLHRGYGNTIYF. Here the CDR3 DNA reads TGTGCCAGCAGTCTACACAGGGGTTACGGAAACACCATATATTTT.

The chain combines TRBV28 with TRBJ1-5; no firm D call. The CDR3 extends over 14 amino acids. V was shortened by 6 bases and J by 0 bases, with 9 bases between the two germline ends. Per the germline V gene, CDR1 is MDHEN and CDR2 is SYDVKM. The CDR3 bases are TGTGCCAGCAGCTTCATCGATAGCAATCAGCCCCAGCATTTT. Translated: CASSFIDSNQPQHF.

The table lists this clone with many counts. CDR3 amino acids: CASSLEVTGAWNEQFF. The CDR3 DNA is TGCGCCAGCAGCTTGGAGGTCACCGGAGCGTGGAATGAGCAGTTCTTC. This chain joins TRBV5-1 and TRBJ2-1; unclear D gene. This CDR3 is 16 amino acids long. Trimming removed 0 bases at V and 7 bases at J, with 17 bases between. CDR1 SGHRS and CDR2 YFSETQ come from the germline V gene.

About this clone itself: Different DNA sequences within this sample yield the same CDR3. V is TRBV5-1 and J is TRBJ2-1, with D possibly being TRBD2 (7 bases). The CDR3 spans 16 residues. Germline V lookup: CDR1 SGHRS, CDR2 YFSETQ. Trimming took 0 bases from V and 9 from J, leaving 19 bases between them. The CDR3 spells CASSLGPSGGGGEQFF. CDR3 DNA sequence: TGCGCCAGCAGCTTGGGACCTAGCGGAGGGGGTGGTGAGCAGTTCTTC. The full variable domain, rest sourced from reference TRBV5-1 and TRBJ2-1, is KAGVTQTPRYLIKTRGQQVTLSCSPISGHRSVSWYQQTPGQGLQFLFEYFSETQRNKGNFPGRFSGRQFSNSRSEMNVSTLELGDSALYLCASSLGPSGGGGEQFFGPGTRLTVL.

This clone appeared many times. The V call is TRBV7-9, the J call TRBJ1-3, with no clear D. Trimming pared 3 bases from V and 0 bases from J, leaving 9 bases between. Per germline, CDR1 SEHNR and CDR2 FQNEAQ (reference sequence). This CDR3 is 15 amino acids long. CDR3 DNA sequence: TGTGCCAGCAGCTTTGATGGGAACTCTGGAAACACCATATATTTT. Translation: CASSFDGNSGNTIYF.

The chain is built from TRBV29-1 and TRBJ2-1, with TRBD2 matching 9 bases. The trim removed 3 bases at V and 4 bases at J, leaving 7 bases unmatched. This CDR3 has 15 residues. CDR1 is SQVTM and CDR2 is ANQGSEA in the germline V gene. CDR3 in amino acids: CSVDRGAGGYNEQFF. CDR3 coding DNA: TGCAGCGTTGATAGAGGAGCGGGGGGATACAATGAGCAGTTCTTC.

The chain carries TRBV28 and TRBJ1-2, with a possible D match to TRBD1 (6 bases). V was trimmed by 2 bases and J by 4 bases, leaving 14 bases between them. CDR3 length equals 15 residues. CDR1 is MDHEN and CDR2 is SYDVKM in the germline V gene. This CDR3 is CASSLELLGGYGYTF. The DNA of the CDR3 is TGTGCCAGCAGTTTAGAGTTGCTAGGGGGCTATGGCTACACCTTC.

V and J are TRBV6-1 and TRBJ2-7; D is perhaps TRBD1 (5 bases). The CDR3 totals 11 residues. The germline V gene encodes CDR1 MNHNS and CDR2 SASEGT. Trimming stripped 8 bases from V and 2 bases from J, with 7 bases between. CDR3 DNA: TGTGCCAGCGACAGTCCCTACGAGCAGTACTTC. It translates to CASDSPYEQYF.

The V gene is TRBV30, the J gene TRBJ2-2, with D uncertain. This CDR3 is built from 13 residues. Trimming took off 7 bases at V and 6 bases at J, with 15 bases between the two ends. Per germline, CDR1 GTSNPN and CDR2 SVGIG (reference sequence). CDR3 bases: TGTGCCTCCTTCCTTAAGGTCGCCGGGGAGCTGTTTTTT. Translating it yields CASFLKVAGELFF.

About this clone itself: One end of the junction does not line up with germline, which may come from a read error. The rearrangement joins TRBV4-1 to TRBJ2-5; 8 bases match TRBD2. Germline values: CDR1 MGHRA, CDR2 YSYEKL. This CDR3 is built from 16 residues. The CDR3 DNA reads TGCGCCAGCAGCCCCACAGCGGGAGCCTTCCAAGAGGCCCAGTACTTC. This sequence encodes CASSPTAGAFQEAQYF.

This chain uses TRBV5-1 with TRBJ1-4; weak D call: TRBD1 (6 bases). CDR1 and CDR2 from the germline V gene are SGHRS and YFSETQ. This CDR3 is built from 15 residues. Trimming shortened V by 0 bases and J by 4 bases, and 10 bases separated the two germline ends. The CDR3 nucleotides read TGCGCCAGCAGCTTGGAAGGGGGGTATAATGAAAAACTGTTTTTT. Amino acids: CASSLEGGYNEKLFF.

J is TRBJ1-1 and V is TRBV9; D is undetermined. Trimming removed 0 bases at V and 6 bases at J, with 15 bases between. The CDR3 is 15 amino acids. Germline CDR1 and CDR2: SGDLS and YYNGEE. DNA of the CDR3: TGTGCCAGCAGCGTAGCTCCAGGTAGTAGGGCTGAAGCTTTCTTT. Protein product: CASSVAPGSRAEAFF. The full variable domain, in which reference TRBV9 and TRBJ1-1 provide the parts outside the CDR3, is DSGVTQTPKHLITATGQRVTLRCSPRSGDLSVYWYQQSLDQGLQFLIQYYNGEERAKGNILERFSAQQFPDLHSELNLSSLELGDSALYFCASSVAPGSRAEAFFGQGTRLTVV.

The gene calls are TRBV6-6 and TRBJ2-5, with D possibly TRBD1 on 6 matching bases. Trimming cost V 2 bases and J 2 bases, with 12 bases left between them. Germline V gene data show CDR1 as MNHNY and CDR2 as SVGAGI (reference sequence). This CDR3 contains 15 residues. The CDR3 loop reads CASSYRTGLQETQYF. In DNA, the CDR3 is TGTGCCAGCAGTTACCGCACAGGGCTACAAGAGACCCAGTACTTC.

In this sample, this clone turned up once. The gene calls are TRBV10-3 and TRBJ2-3, with TRBD2 matching over 10 bases. V dropped 3 bases and J dropped 0; count of bases not matched to a gene: 3. In germline, CDR1 is ENHRY, CDR2 SYGVKD. This CDR3 comprises 16 residues. CDR3 coding DNA: TGTGCCATCAGTGAACGGACTAGCGGAAGCACAGATACGCAGTATTTT. Translated: CAISERTSGSTDTQYF.

As for this clone: This same CDR3 is encoded by further DNA sequences in the sample. CDR3 region: CASSFGTGGNSPLHF. CDR3 bases: TGTGCCAGCAGCTTTGGAACAGGGGGCAATTCACCCCTCCACTTT. The V call is TRBV7-2, the J call TRBJ1-6; the match to TRBD1 covers 9 bases. V shed 3 bases and J 7 bases; nucleotides not matched to a gene: 4. Germline lookup yields CDR1 SGHTA and CDR2 FQGNSA. This CDR3 comprises 15 residues.

The rearrangement uses TRBV28 and TRBJ1-2; D is unresolved. The V gene's germline CDR1 is MDHEN and CDR2 SYDVKM. The V gene lost 6 bases and the J gene lost 4 bases, with 18 bases spanning the gap. CDR3 size: 15 residues. CDR3 amino acids: CASSPRGRTIYGYTF. In nucleotides, the CDR3 is TGTGCCAGCAGCCCCCGAGGGAGGACGATCTATGGCTACACCTTC.

The chain joins TRBV29-1 to TRBJ2-7; D call uncertain. CDR3 length equals 12 residues. With 4 bases removed from V and 7 bases from J, the gap between germline ends came to 14 bases. The germline V gene encodes CDR1 SQVTM and CDR2 ANQGSEA. CDR3 amino acids: CSVVFPGREQYF. The CDR3 DNA reads as TGCAGCGTTGTTTTTCCGGGCCGGGAGCAGTACTTC.

The J gene is TRBJ1-5, the V gene TRBV28; 8 nucleotides line up with TRBD1. J lost 11 bases, V lost 0 bases, and 9 bases had no gene match. This CDR3 comprises 15 residues. The V gene's germline CDR1 is MDHEN and CDR2 SYDVKM. The CDR3 loop is CASSLWRTGNLAQHF. The CDR3, as DNA: TGTGCCAGCAGTTTATGGAGGACAGGGAATCTGGCCCAGCATTTT.

The rearrangement links TRBV9 to TRBJ1-2, with 7 bases identical to TRBD1. This CDR3 comprises 15 residues. The junction had 2 bases not matched to a gene; V was cut back by 0 bases and J by 0 bases. Germline assignment: CDR1 SGDLS and CDR2 YYNGEE. CDR3 protein: CASSVDDRANYGYTF. The DNA of the CDR3 is TGTGCCAGCAGCGTAGACGACAGGGCTAACTATGGCTACACCTTC.

Notes on this clone: This specimen includes other DNA sequences encoding the same CDR3. The V gene is TRBV19, the J gene TRBJ2-3; D remains ambiguous. Deletions cut 3 bases from V and 1 base from J, with 5 bases between. Germline V gene lookup returns CDR1 LNHDA and CDR2 SQIVND (reference sequence). The CDR3 sequence is 13 residues long. The CDR3 DNA reads TGTGCCAGTAGTATTCCCGGCACAGATACGCAGTATTTT. Protein product: CASSIPGTDTQYF.